This passage covers 2 T cell receptor beta chains from one sample sequenced in a study of blood T cell repertoires in COVID-19. Sequencing was performed with immunoSEQ multiplex PCR; in TCRdb, only in-frame clones are kept and a portion is missing. This sample has roughly 79,000 clones, with approximately 80% found just once. Sequenced sample: peripheral blood. The origin of the receptors is a man between 60 and 75 years old with active or convalescent COVID-19.

In this sample, this clone turned up a few times. V gene TRBV19 combines with J gene TRBJ1-5, with TRBD1 identical over 12 bases. The CDR3 has 13 amino acids. The trim removed 8 bases at V and 6 bases at J, leaving 2 bases unmatched. Germline V CDR1 and CDR2: LNHDA, SQIVND (reference sequence). The CDR3 reads CASWDRGRQPQHF. DNA for the CDR3: TGTGCCAGTTGGGACAGGGGGCGTCAGCCCCAGCATTTT.

The chain joins TRBV4-3 to TRBJ2-3, with D possibly TRBD2 on 6 matching bases. Germline CDR1 LGHNA, CDR2 YSLEER. The CDR3 has 15 amino acids. Trimming shortened V by 1 base and J by 4 bases, and 12 bases separated the two germline ends. CDR3 bases: TGCGCCAGCAGCCAAGTTCAGGGACTCGCAGATACGCAGTATTTT. This translates into CASSQVQGLADTQYF.